This entry is about one T cell receptor beta chain. Its recognized antigen is unknown. Base qualities are not at hand, and no much larger clone is one base apart. This sample was included in a study of blood T cells in healthy people across ages (dated by TCRdb to between 2015 and 2017). General notes on the study: In model experiments, roughly one uniquely barcoded TCR beta cDNA molecule per two T cells was captured by template switching. The study analyzed two additional independent replicas of 1 million unique cDNA reads from the same blood draw for two donors, one aged 18 to 30 and one aged 80 or older. Age-related changes in TCR beta repertoire diversity were measured in the study by deep sequencing normalized with unique cDNA molecular identifiers. Donors were grouped into four age groups: young (average roughly 15 years), middle-aged (39), aged (around 56) and long-lived (just over 80). To avoid experimental bias, donors of different ages were distributed randomly across sequencing lanes.

V and J are trimmed by 4 bases and 7 bases, and the gene matches miss 13 bases of the junction. The CDR3 sequence holds 15 residues, the cysteine and phenylalanine included. The retained sequence is limited to the CDR3, 45 bases, with the frame set at the first base. The germline V gene gives CDR1 as SGDLS and CDR2 as YYNGEE. Donors were 39 systemically healthy Caucasian individuals from Russia aged roughly 6 to 90 years. About 9.8 milliliters of peripheral blood were drawn from each donor into EDTA-treated Vacutainer tubes. Ficoll-Paque density-gradient centrifugation was used to isolate PBMCs, with at least 6.5 million per sample. Trizol reagent was used to extract total RNA from the PBMCs, yielding at least 6 micrograms per sample. Naive CD45RAhigh/CD27high T cell percentages were measured by flow cytometry on a PBMC aliquot from every donor. The library was made by 5' RACE. Sequenced on an Illumina HiSeq 2500. A second PCR of roughly 6 to 11 cycles was run with a J-beta primer mix and a sample-barcoded 5' primer. A template-switch 5' adaptor carrying 12 random nucleotides introduced a unique molecular identifier onto each TCR beta cDNA molecule. Each sample yielded at least 3 million CDR3-containing paired-end reads. First-strand cDNA was synthesized from all RNA with the Mint cDNA synthesis kit, primed by a TRBC-specific oligonucleotide. Following uracil-DNA glycosylase treatment, all cDNA underwent a first 18-cycle PCR with the universal primers M1SS and BC2_uni_R. The source study handled its data this way. For normalization, 1 million high-quality reads were randomly selected from each sample, with every read carrying a distinct molecular identifier. Reads sharing molecular identifiers were discarded rather than binned into consensus sequences. CDR3 identification, clonotype clustering and error correction used MiTCR with a Q25 quality threshold and the strictest error-elimination algorithm. A nonparametric unseen species model with Euler transformation was used to estimate a lower bound on total TCR beta diversity. TCRdb redid the processing of the public reads, applying fastp at Q25 and MiXCR, and retained in-frame beta chains. Rows are unified per CDR3 protein, each entry keeping the most common DNA and genes. Here the V and J calls rest on TCRdb's processing, not on the authors' analysis. This sample has about 720,000 distinct CDR3 sequences in its table, and 22% of those were observed once. In total, the top ten clones hold roughly 22% of the sample.

What the study reported, not specific to this receptor: Donor CMV infection status was unknown, potentially confounding age-related changes in expanded clonotypes. Observed TCR beta diversity correlated strongly with the percentage of naive T cells measured by flow cytometry. Estimates of total diversity from one million sequenced T cells were regarded as lower bounds and underestimates. Compared with the aged group, more naive CD4+ T cells, fewer expanded clones and increased TCR diversity were shown by the long-lived group, suggesting age selection. Conclusive comparison of naive and antigen-experienced compartments was prevented by the profiling of bulk unsorted PBMCs. As age increased, observed TCR beta diversity per million T cells dropped in a roughly linear way, and a significant reduction was already evident by age 40.

The rearranged segments are TRBV9 and TRBJ1-1; TRBD1 lines up with 7 middle nucleotides. This clonotype was sampled from a man aged 65-85 years in good health. Sequencing was carried out using blood. The bases are TGTGCCAGCAGCCCGCACAGGGGCCCCTCGGGTGAAGCTTTCTTT. This encodes CASSPHRGPSGEAFF.